This T cell receptor (beta chain) emerged from a study of blood T cell repertoires in COVID-19. As for the study in general: Whether acute or convalescent, the COVID-19 samples came from the United States, Italy and Spain. PBMCs, B-cell-depleted T cells, or T cells were the source of the cDNA or gDNA that made up the material.

In the source study's methods: It was from reference gene primer amplification that nucleated cell counts were estimated. Method: immunoSEQ multiplex PCR; TCRdb's copy keeps in-frame clones and lacks some. V and J calls and clone size come straight from that table; D and trimming were deduced from the DNA. The profile covers 110,000 or so clones, with roughly 84% appearing a single time and roughly 6.5% taken by the ten largest. This sequence originates from a woman between 50 and 59 years old with acute or convalescent COVID-19. The sample comprised peripheral blood.

For the CDR3, the DNA is TGTGCCAGCAGGTCGGAGGGTGGGGAGCAGTACTTC. Its protein product is CASRSEGGEQYF. The chain carries TRBV6-5 and TRBJ2-7; a possible D gene is TRBD2 (6 bases). This CDR3 is built from 12 residues. The germline V gene encodes CDR1 MNHEY and CDR2 SVGAGI. V lost 6 bases and J 7 bases, leaving 13 bases between the germline ends.